This is a list of T cell receptor beta chains from one sample in a study of type 1 regulatory T cells. Their antigens remain unidentified. TCRdb reprocessed the reads with MiXCR, giving one entry per CDR3 protein. The sample has some 71,000 distinct CDR3 sequences; around 20% are singletons. Material: cultured type 1 regulatory T (Tr1) cells, either the whole culture or a sorted fraction (not recorded which). These TCRs come from a human donor in good health. Both conserved end residues are part of each CDR3. D genes are given only for firm matches. The size entry is marked missing in some rows and otherwise reads once, few, many or a size class.

J,D,size,V,DNA,CDR3
TRBJ2-3,.,few,TRBV29-1,TGCAGCGTTAGCGGCCTCCCCACAGATACGCAGTATTTT,CSVSGLPTDTQYF
TRBJ1-1,TRBD1,few,TRBV30,TGTGCCTGGAGCTTGGGACAGACGTACACTGAAGCTTTCTTT,CAWSLGQTYTEAFF
TRBJ1-1,.,few,TRBV3-1,TGTGCCAGCAGCCGGGCCGAGAACACTGAAGCTTTCTTT,CASSRAENTEAFF
TRBJ2-1,TRBD2,.,TRBV5-1,TGCGCCAGCAGATGGGCTAGCGGGAGCGGGGAGCAGTTCTTC,CASRWASGSGEQFF
TRBJ2-1,TRBD2,few,TRBV5-1,TGCGCCAGCAGCTGGGGGGGAGCTGAGCAGTTCTTC,CASSWGGAEQFF
TRBJ1-4,TRBD1,few,TRBV5-1,TGCGCCAGCAGCTTATGGGACAGGGAAAAACTGTTTTTT,CASSLWDREKLFF
TRBJ2-1,TRBD2,few,TRBV13,TGTGCCAGCAGCACCTACACGGGACTAGCGGGAGGGCATGAGCAGTTCTTC,CASSTYTGLAGGHEQFF
TRBJ1-1,.,.,TRBV30,TGTGCCAATAACGCTCTTGAAGCTTTCTTT,CANNALEAFF
TRBJ2-1,.,few,TRBV20-1,TGCAGTGCCAGAGCCACCGGACATTCCTCCTACAATGAGCAGTTCTTC,CSARATGHSSYNEQFF
TRBJ2-5,.,.,TRBV5-1,TGCGCCAGCAGCTTCGACGAGACCCAGTACTTC,CASSFDETQYF
TRBJ2-5,TRBD2,few,TRBV12-3/TRBV12-4,TGTGCCAGCAGTCTATCAGCGGGAGGGGAGACCCAGTACTTC,CASSLSAGGETQYF
TRBJ2-5,.,.,TRBV11-2,TGTGCCAGCAGCTTAGGGACAGTAGGGGGAGAGACCCAGTACTTC,CASSLGTVGGETQYF
TRBJ2-3,.,few,TRBV24-1,TGTGCCACCAGTGATGGAGGAGATACGCAGTATTTT,CATSDGGDTQYF
TRBJ2-1,TRBD1,.,TRBV20-1,TGCAGTGCTGATTCTCGACAGGGTTCCTACAATGAGCAGTTCTTC,CSADSRQGSYNEQFF
TRBJ1-2,.,.,TRBV19,TGTGCCAGTAGTATCAGCAGTAACGGCTACACCTTC,CASSISSNGYTF
TRBJ2-7,.,.,TRBV20-1,TGCAGTGCTAGTAGACCGAACCTTCGCTACGAGCAGTACTTC,CSASRPNLRYEQYF
TRBJ2-1,.,.,TRBV3-1,TGTGCCAGCAGCCAAGCAGCGGGCTGGGGTGAGCAGTTCTTC,CASSQAAGWGEQFF